This T cell receptor (beta chain) was captured by sequencing in a study of blood T cell repertoires in COVID-19. Here immunoSEQ multiplex PCR was the method, and the copy in TCRdb shows in-frame clones only, minus some. The sample holds fewer than 300,000 clones, approximately 90% seen once. This CDR3 spans 15 amino acids. Germline V gene sequence: CDR1 MNHEY, CDR2 SVGAGI. Trimming removed 8 bases at V and 4 bases at J, with 15 bases between. V is TRBV6-5 and J is TRBJ2-6, with D possibly TRBD2 on 7 matching bases. The clonotype comes from a man aged 40-55 years who had recovered from COVID-19. Input material: PBMCs or T cells enriched from blood (not recorded which). The CDR3 coding sequence is TGTGCCAGCGCGCGGGGGCGGCTAGGGGCCAACGTCCTGACTTTC. Amino acid sequence: CASARGRLGANVLTF.